The 18 T cell receptor beta chains below come from one sample, sequenced in a study of low-dose radiotherapy and immunotherapy resistance in tumors. Stated time point: before trial treatment. Alpha and beta chains were covered, as first-strand cDNA relied on TRAV- and TRBV-specific primers. Using a constant-region primer together with a V-primer adapter, TCRs were subjected to 20 PCR cycles of amplification. TCRdb re-called the reads through MiXCR, storing one row per CDR3 protein. Found here are around 99,000 distinct CDR3 sequences, 9% to 9.5% of them singletons; the top ten hold under 1.1%. Sequencing was performed on PBMCs, taken before treatment. These receptors came from a male donor with prostate cancer.

The table lists this clonotype with a few counts. The J gene is TRBJ2-3, the V gene TRBV7-9; 7 nucleotides agree with TRBD2. The CDR3 loop spans 15 amino acids. V shed 2 bases, J shed 6 bases, and the junction held 8 bases outside the gene matches. The germline CDR1 and CDR2 sequences are SEHNR and FQNEAQ (reference sequence). The CDR3 spells CASSLSGGSQDTQYF. The CDR3 nucleotides read TGTGCCAGCAGCTTATCTGGCGGGAGCCAGGATACGCAGTATTTT.

Ten or more counts support this clonotype. This rearrangement joins TRBV2 to TRBJ2-2; 12 nucleotides match TRBD2. Trimming at V came to 8 bases and at J to 0 bases, leaving 4 bases not matched to a gene. Germline V CDR1 and CDR2: SNHLY, FYNNEI. This CDR3 spans 16 amino acids. The chain's CDR3 is CASLRLAGANTGELFF. The CDR3 nucleotides are TGTGCCAGCCTTCGACTAGCGGGAGCGAACACCGGGGAGCTGTTTTTT. The full variable domain, rest sourced from reference TRBV2 and TRBJ2-2, is EPEVTQTPSHQVTQMGQEVILRCVPISNHLYFYWYRQILGQKVEFLVSFYNNEISEKSEIFDDQFSVERPDGSNFTLKIRSTKLEDSAMYFCASLRLAGANTGELFFGEGSRLTVL.

As to this clonotype: The DNA is omitted, as the CDR3 cannot be located on it reliably, and the CDR3 follows TCRdb's listing. The genes are TRBV2 and TRBJ2-2. Counting both end residues, the CDR3 totals 16 amino acids. CDR1 and CDR2 (germline): SNHLY, FYNNEI. The CDR3 protein is CASKAGAPNTGELFFF.

This clonotype was recorded many times. This chain links TRBV14 with TRBJ2-3; 12 nucleotides line up with TRBD2. Germline-derived CDR1 and CDR2 are SGHDN and FVKESK. V lost 4 bases and J lost 0; bases outside the gene matches: 2. The CDR3 loop spans 16 amino acids. The CDR3, as DNA: TGTGCCAGCAGCCGACTAGCGGGAGAAAGCACAGATACGCAGTATTTT. Translated: CASSRLAGESTDTQYF.

This clonotype was picked up many times. The chain employs TRBV4-2 and TRBJ1-5; no firm D call. Per the germline V gene, CDR1 is LGHNA and CDR2 is YNFKEQ. The length of the CDR3 is 13 residues. Trimming stripped 0 bases from V and 7 bases from J, with 7 bases between. The CDR3 DNA reads TGTGCCAGCAGCCAAGAAAGAGGCCAGCCCCAGCATTTT. Translated, it gives CASSQERGQPQHF.

This clonotype was observed a few times. The gene calls are TRBV3-1 and TRBJ2-4, with 7 bases that match TRBD1. With V trimmed by 5 bases and J by 0 bases, 4 bases remained unmatched. The germline V gene encodes CDR1 LGHDT and CDR2 YNNKEL (reference sequence). CDR3 length: 15 amino acids. CDR3 nucleotide sequence: TGTGCCAGCAGCGACAGGGCAATAGCCAAAAACATTCAGTACTTC. Translation gives CASSDRAIAKNIQYF.

For this clonotype: Just one base apart from a much larger clone, this may be a read error. The rearrangement joins TRBV30 to TRBJ2-4, with 13 bases fitting TRBD2. The germline V gene has CDR1 GTSNPN and CDR2 SVGIG (reference sequence). V shed 2 bases, J shed 13 bases, and the junction held 17 bases outside the gene matches. The CDR3 loop spans 17 amino acids. CDR3 protein: CAWSRSWTSGSINEQYF. The CDR3 DNA is TGTGCCTGGAGTCGTTCTTGGACTAGCGGGAGTATCAATGAGCAGTACTTC.

This clonotype was detected ten times or more. V is TRBV28 and J is TRBJ1-2; no definite D call. CDR1 is MDHEN and CDR2 is SYDVKM in the germline V gene. The CDR3 covers 12 residues. With 7 bases removed from V and 4 bases from J, the gap between germline ends came to 10 bases. The CDR3: CASTRGVYGYTF. CDR3 coding DNA: TGTGCCAGCACCCGGGGTGTCTATGGCTACACCTTC.

The chain joins TRBV6-1 to TRBJ2-7; D is ambiguous. Trimming took off 4 bases at V and 2 bases at J, with 9 bases between the two ends. Looked up from germline, CDR1 is MNHNS and CDR2 is SASEGT. The CDR3 totals 13 residues. CDR3 amino acids: CASSGGPAYEQYF. CDR3 nucleotides: TGTGCCAGCAGTGGCGGACCTGCCTACGAGCAGTACTTC.

This clonotype was seen more than once but under ten times. A single base separates this from a much larger clone, so it may be a read error. The rearrangement uses TRBV7-6 and TRBJ1-2; TRBD1 matches at 7 bases. Germline V gene data show CDR1 as SGHVS and CDR2 as FNYEAQ. The CDR3 spans 14 residues. The CDR3 DNA follows: TGTGTCAGCAGCCAGGGGGACAGCGGCTATGGCTACACCTTC. Amino acids: CVSSQGDSGYGYTF.

This clonotype was found many times. V and J are TRBV2 and TRBJ2-7, with 10 bases identical to TRBD2. The ends lost 5 bases at V and 9 bases at J; junction bases unmatched: 13. This CDR3 has 15 amino acids. CDR1 and CDR2 from the germline V gene are SNHLY and FYNNEI. CDR3 DNA sequence: TGTGCCAGCAGTCCCGGGACTAGCGAATCTTACAGGCAGTACTTC. Its translation is CASSPGTSESYRQYF.

This clonotype has ten or more counts. The J gene is TRBJ1-6, the V gene TRBV7-9; maybe TRBD1 (6 bases). The CDR3 contains 14 residues. Trimming pared 3 bases from V and 7 bases from J, leaving 10 bases between. The germline gives CDR1 SEHNR, CDR2 FQNEAQ (reference sequence). The CDR3 protein is CASSFDRPNSPLHF. CDR3 in DNA: TGTGCCAGCAGCTTCGACAGGCCGAATTCACCCCTCCACTTT.

V usage is TRBV10-3 and J usage is TRBJ1-2; the D is unclear. This CDR3 has 12 amino acids. V lost 6 bases to trimming and J lost 3 bases, with 8 bases between them. CDR1 is ENHRY, CDR2 SYGVKD, per germline. In DNA, the CDR3 is TGTGCCATCAGGGGCCAGGACTATGGCTACACCTTC. Its translation is CAIRGQDYGYTF.

This clonotype was observed many times. The rearrangement links TRBV13 to TRBJ2-4, with D possibly TRBD2 on 5 matching bases. This CDR3 has 15 residues. The V gene's germline CDR1 is PRHDT and CDR2 FYEKMQ (reference sequence). Here the CDR3 DNA reads TGTGCTAAGAGTCAGGAGAGCGGCACCAAAAACATTCAGTACTTC. It encodes CAKSQESGTKNIQYF.

This clonotype was seen repeatedly, ten times or more. V gene TRBV29-1 combines with J gene TRBJ2-1, with D unresolved. Germline CDR1 and CDR2: SQVTM and ANQGSEA. The ends were cut back, 3 bases at V and 0 bases at J, with 9 bases in the middle. The CDR3 runs 14 residues. DNA for the CDR3: TGCAGCGTTGAGAGTTTTAGCTCCTACAATGAGCAGTTCTTC. Amino acids: CSVESFSSYNEQFF.

This clonotype was counted many times. V and J are TRBV6-5 and TRBJ2-2, with D tentatively TRBD2 (6 bases). CDR3 length equals 15 residues. CDR1 is MNHEY and CDR2 is SVGAGI in the germline V gene. Trimming took 7 bases from V and 5 from J, leaving 17 bases between them. The CDR3: CASTPMGGGTGELFF. The CDR3 DNA is TGTGCCAGCACCCCCATGGGCGGAGGGACCGGGGAGCTGTTTTTT.

This clonotype was detected many times. The chain carries TRBV2 and TRBJ2-1; tentatively, D is TRBD1 (6 bases). The J call may not be correct, given that the DNA end is closer to TRBJ2-7. Germline lookup yields CDR1 SNHLY and CDR2 FYNNEI. The CDR3 has 13 residues. CDR3 region: CASMTGTWYEQYF. In nucleotides, the CDR3 is TGTGCCAGCATGACAGGAACGTGGTACGAGCAGTACTTC.

Remarks on this clonotype: A read error is likely here: a far larger clone is one base away. The CDR3, as DNA: TGCAGCGTTGAAGATTCCGGGACTAGCGGGAGTGATGAGCAGTACTTC. It is translated as CSVEDSGTSGSDEQYF. V and J are TRBV29-1 and TRBJ2-5; TRBD2 matches 14 bases. J lost 11 bases, V lost 0 bases, and 11 bases had no gene match. CDR3 size: 16 residues. Germline CDR1 and CDR2: SQVTM and ANQGSEA.